The entry below describes one T cell receptor (beta chain). Its cognate antigen is unknown. PCR involved 60 Vbeta and 13 Jbeta primers. Study processing details: Roughly 80 million unique TCR beta chains, 10 million to 13 million of them shared, were counted by a later analysis. Measured with immunoSEQ multiplex PCR; TCRdb has only the in-frame clones, and not every one. The V and J calls and the clone size are those of that table, but D and trimming were determined from the DNA. The table shows 150,000 to 200,000 clones, with under 80% occurring only once. The source of the sample is a study of cytomegalovirus exposure and HLA in healthy donors. The wider study: A data release that came early held approximately 92 million unique TCRs from HLA-typed donors.

The study, taken as a whole, reports: In a later analysis, parvovirus B19, influenza, CMV and Epstein-Barr virus appeared linked to several top co-occurrence clusters. Later, an analysis showed that TCR beta chains associated with HLA were more clonally expanded than others that were equally common.

The sample taken for sequencing was PBMCs. This clonotype originated in a female donor in good health and CMV-seronegative.

The chain's CDR3 is CATTTGSSYNSPLHF. CDR3 coding DNA: TGTGCCACCACGACAGGGAGCTCCTATAATTCACCCCTCCACTTT. The chain uses TRBV19 and TRBJ1-6, with TRBD1 identical over 7 bases. Germline CDR1 LNHDA, CDR2 SQIVND (reference sequence). This CDR3 comprises 15 residues. V trimming: 10 bases; J trimming: 0 bases; junction bases outside the gene matches: 6.